Listed below are T cell receptor beta chains from one sample, sequenced in a study of shared clonotypes between healthy human individuals. Assay: immunoSEQ multiplex PCR; the TCRdb copy retains only in-frame clones and omits some. Among roughly 1,800,000 clones listed, around 96% were seen once. The sample taken for sequencing was naive CD8+ T cells sorted from blood. The origin of the receptors is a man between 18 and 29 years old in good health. Both conserved end residues are part of each CDR3. The order of the fields is V gene, CDR3 protein.

V: TRBV7-2
CDR3: CASSLEGYTF

V: TRBV5-4
CDR3: CASSDLGGETNYGYTF

V: TRBV11-2
CDR3: CASSLGGIYYEQYF

V: TRBV6-6
CDR3: CASSAEGSSYNSPLHF

V: TRBV6-6
CDR3: CASTVQGNSPLHF

V: TRBV5-6
CDR3: CASSPQGNSYEQYF

V: TRBV19
CDR3: CASSALGGYEQYF

V: TRBV5-5
CDR3: CASSHGTSYEQYF

V: TRBV9
CDR3: CASSPESGTQETQYF

V: TRBV7-8
CDR3: CASSLYGAAGMEGEQYF

V: TRBV27
CDR3: CASSLLSPSGTGTDTQYF

V: TRBV29-1
CDR3: CSVAIAGGPTGELFF

V: TRBV6-1
CDR3: CASPSSLSYEQYF

V: TRBV7-9
CDR3: CASSSPGGAGGYTF

V: TRBV6-4
CDR3: CARRQEDSPLHF

V: TRBV30
CDR3: CAWGADNYGYTF

V: TRBV6-1
CDR3: CASSEEEGVVGINEQFF

V: TRBV4-1
CDR3: CASRAGTGGNYGYTF

V: TRBV6-1
CDR3: CASSARVPYEQYF

V: TRBV2
CDR3: CASSDPEKSSYEQYF

V: TRBV27
CDR3: CASSLRQSTDTQYF

V: TRBV7-7
CDR3: CASSQMGLNTEAFF

V: TRBV5-4
CDR3: CASSLSLSNYGYTF

V: TRBV5-6
CDR3: CASSSGLAENTDTQYF

V: TRBV5-4
CDR3: CASSFWGSSYGYTF

V: TRBV14
CDR3: CASSQDGEGTKETQYF

V: TRBV4-3
CDR3: CASSQEGLDINGAPYNEQFF

V: TRBV13
CDR3: CASSLGRGYEQYF

V: TRBV7-9
CDR3: CASSHGTDATNEKLFF

V: TRBV15
CDR3: CATSRDLGGAPGNTIYF

V: TRBV27
CDR3: CASSLSPLYEQYF

V: TRBV9
CDR3: CASSVDREETQYF